The clone carrying this T cell receptor (beta chain) has more than one count but fewer than ten. The antigen is undetermined. The data originate from a study of CD8 T cells in ankylosing spondylitis. Per germline, CDR1 SQVTM and CDR2 ANQGSEA. Trimming took 1 base from V and 4 from J, leaving 13 bases between them. This CDR3 is built from 14 residues. TCRdb passed the 5' RACE reads through MiXCR, listing each CDR3 protein once. Of hundreds of thousands of distinct CDR3 sequences in the sample, around 8% were seen once. Whole-study results and caveats: Matched synovial fluid from ankylosing spondylitis patients was reported to be enriched for disease-linked clones.

The rearrangement joins TRBV29-1 to TRBJ1-1, with D perhaps TRBD1 (6 bases). The receptor's source is a female donor with ankylosing spondylitis or in good health (not recorded which). The source material was blood, either unsorted or a sorted T cell fraction (not recorded which). CDR3 in amino acids: CSVEGSKGGTEAFF. The CDR3 nucleotides read TGCAGCGTTGAAGGGTCCAAGGGGGGCACTGAAGCTTTCTTT.